Below are 20 T cell receptor beta chains sequenced from a single sample in a study of a mutant IDH1 vaccine in newly diagnosed glioma. The data were produced by immunoSEQ multiplex PCR, yet TCRdb's version contains in-frame clones alone and is incomplete. The sample has around 63,000 clones, 91% seen once. Time point reported: baseline, week 1 (first vaccination visit). Described treatment: pre-vaccination baseline after standard-of-care therapy. Material: PBMCs, obtained from a glioma patient treated with radiotherapy, temozolomide or both. All receptors come from a man aged 50-59 years with glioma.

The chain employs TRBV2 and TRBJ2-3, with unresolved D. V lost 7 bases to trimming and J lost 0 bases, with 14 bases between them. Germline V gene data show CDR1 as SNHLY and CDR2 as FYNNEI. The CDR3 sequence is 15 residues long. The CDR3 protein is CASNNLEASTDTQYF. CDR3 in DNA: TGTGCCAGCAATAACCTAGAAGCTAGCACAGATACGCAGTATTTT.

The chain links TRBV7-2 to TRBJ1-1; 7 bases are a match to TRBD1. This CDR3 comprises 14 residues. V was pared by 5 bases and J by 3 bases, with 6 bases of the junction left unmatched. Per the germline V gene, CDR1 is SGHTA and CDR2 is FQGNSA. The chain's CDR3 is CASSAYRGYTEAFF. The CDR3 DNA reads as TGTGCCAGCAGCGCTTACAGGGGCTACACTGAAGCTTTCTTT.

The genes are TRBV19 and TRBJ2-2; no clear D. V lost 5 bases and J 5 bases, leaving 9 bases between the germline ends. The CDR3 contains 13 residues. Germline CDR1 LNHDA, CDR2 SQIVND (reference sequence). This chain's CDR3 is CASSPHGTGELFF. In DNA form, the CDR3 reads TGTGCCAGTAGTCCACATGGAACCGGGGAGCTGTTTTTT.

The gene calls are TRBV9 and TRBJ2-5; D is possibly TRBD1 (5 bases). The ends were cut back, 2 bases at V and 6 bases at J, with 14 bases in the middle. This CDR3 region has 14 residues. Germline V gene lookup returns CDR1 SGDLS and CDR2 YYNGEE. As DNA, the CDR3 is TGTGCCAGCAGCGTTTCACCAGGGCCGAAGACCCAGTACTTC. This translates into CASSVSPGPKTQYF.

The chain couples TRBV18 to TRBJ2-3; tentatively, D is TRBD1 (5 bases). The V end was cut by 5 bases, the J end by 4 bases, with 19 bases between. There are 16 residues in the CDR3. Germline values: CDR1 KGHSH, CDR2 LQKENI. This CDR3 is CASSSNGQGIADTQYF. CDR3 nucleotide sequence: TGTGCCAGCTCATCGAACGGTCAGGGAATCGCAGATACGCAGTATTTT.

The chain recombines TRBV4-1 with TRBJ1-1; D remains ambiguous. Trimming left V 3 bases short and J 1 base short, with 15 bases between. The CDR3 consists of 16 residues. Germline assignment: CDR1 MGHRA and CDR2 YSYEKL. The CDR3 loop reads CASSHFKVRANTEAFF. As DNA, the CDR3 is TGCGCCAGCAGCCATTTCAAAGTTAGAGCGAACACTGAAGCTTTCTTT.

V usage is TRBV4-1 and J usage is TRBJ2-2, with D hard to call. Germline V gene data show CDR1 as MGHRA and CDR2 as YSYEKL. Trimming took off 3 bases at V and 5 bases at J, with 7 bases between the two ends. The CDR3 runs 13 residues. CDR3 DNA sequence: TGCGCCAGCAGCCATACAGAAACCGGGGAGCTGTTTTTT. It specifies CASSHTETGELFF.

This clone was observed once. This sequence joins TRBV9 and TRBJ1-4, with D unclear. Germline CDR1 SGDLS, CDR2 YYNGEE. The CDR3 extends over 14 amino acids. V gave up 4 bases and J gave up 0 bases, with 7 bases separating them. The CDR3: CASSPAPTNEKLFF. CDR3 nucleotides: TGTGCCAGCAGCCCCGCACCAACTAATGAAAAACTGTTTTTT.

The chain combines TRBV7-6 with TRBJ2-7; D possibly corresponds to TRBD2 (6 bases). CDR3 length: 15 amino acids. The germline gives CDR1 SGHVS, CDR2 FNYEAQ. V gave up 1 base and J gave up 2 bases, with 12 bases separating them. The CDR3 nucleotides read TGTGCCAGCAGCTTAGGGGGAGGTGACACCTACGAGCAGTACTTC. The encoded protein is CASSLGGGDTYEQYF.

The count of this clone is one. DNA for the CDR3: TGTGCCTGGAGTGTACGCGGTAGCGGGAGGGGTCTCTTCTACAATGAGCAGTTCTTC. Residues: CAWSVRGSGRGLFYNEQFF. The chain has TRBV30 and TRBJ2-1, with TRBD2 matching 11 bases. Per the germline V gene, CDR1 is GTSNPN and CDR2 is SVGIG (reference sequence). Losses at the gene ends were 0 bases for V and 3 bases for J; bases not matched to a gene: 13. The CDR3 extends over 19 amino acids.

This clone was counted once. The rearrangement joins TRBV28 to TRBJ1-2; D call uncertain. The CDR3 contains 13 residues. The germline CDR1 and CDR2 sequences are MDHEN and SYDVKM. The V gene lost 3 bases and the J gene lost 4 bases, with 9 bases spanning the gap. CDR3 sequence: CASSFYRVYGYTF. Here the CDR3 DNA reads TGTGCCAGCAGTTTCTACCGAGTCTATGGCTACACCTTC.

This chain joins TRBV15 and TRBJ2-1; no definite D call. Germline V gene data show CDR1 as LNHNV and CDR2 as YYDKDF (reference sequence). The CDR3 has 13 amino acids. Trimming left V 1 base short and J 4 bases short, with 5 bases between. In DNA form, the CDR3 reads TGTGCCACCAGCAGAGCGGCATACAATGAGCAGTTCTTC. As protein: CATSRAAYNEQFF.

V is TRBV7-9 and J is TRBJ1-1; a weak D match, TRBD1 (5 bases). Trimming stripped 5 bases from V and 0 bases from J, with 10 bases between. Germline V gives CDR1 SEHNR, CDR2 FQNEAQ (reference sequence). The CDR3 has 14 amino acids. CDR3 region: CASSEGALNTEAFF. The CDR3 DNA reads TGTGCCAGCAGCGAAGGGGCCCTGAACACTGAAGCTTTCTTT.

This clone came up once. The V and J genes are TRBV6-6 and TRBJ2-7; 8 nucleotides align to TRBD1. Germline-derived CDR1 and CDR2 are MNHNY and SVGAGI (reference sequence). V lost 6 bases and J lost 1; bases outside the gene matches: 2. This CDR3 region has 13 residues. Here the CDR3 DNA reads TGTGCCAGCAGGGGACAGGCGTCCTACGAGCAGTACTTC. Translation gives CASRGQASYEQYF.

The V and J genes are TRBV4-1 and TRBJ1-5, with 8 bases fitting TRBD1. Germline CDR1 reads MGHRA; CDR2 reads YSYEKL. J gave up 4 bases and V 4 bases, and 6 bases lay outside the gene matches. The CDR3 is 15 amino acids. The CDR3 is CASSRDRGGNQPQHF. CDR3 in DNA: TGCGCCAGCAGCCGAGACAGGGGTGGGAATCAGCCCCAGCATTTT.

The genes are TRBV13 and TRBJ1-4; no firm D call. Germline CDR1 reads PRHDT; CDR2 reads FYEKMQ (reference sequence). V lost 6 bases to trimming and J lost 8 bases, with 13 bases between them. The CDR3 loop spans 13 amino acids. The CDR3 nucleotides are TGTGCCAGCAGTCTAGGGAGGTCCGAAAAACTGTTTTTT. Its protein product is CASSLGRSEKLFF.

The chain has TRBV28 and TRBJ1-2; 9 bases are a match to TRBD1. The CDR3 contains 15 residues. J was trimmed by 8 bases and V by 4 bases; bases with no gene match: 11. CDR1 and CDR2 from the germline V gene are MDHEN and SYDVKM. CDR3 residues: CASSSLIQGAGGYTF. As DNA, the CDR3 is TGTGCCAGCAGTTCTTTAATACAGGGGGCGGGCGGCTACACCTTC.

This sequence joins TRBV11-2 and TRBJ2-3; 10 positions match TRBD1. From germline, CDR1 is SGHAT and CDR2 FQNNGV. The CDR3 consists of 16 residues. Trimming took 5 bases from V and 7 from J; bases not matched to a gene: 12. Here the CDR3 reads CASSRRQGASIYTQYF. The CDR3 region has the DNA TGTGCCAGCAGCCGACGACAGGGGGCGTCCATCTATACGCAGTATTTT.

This chain links TRBV7-9 with TRBJ2-7; D perhaps matches TRBD1 (5 bases). CDR3 length: 14 residues. Germline V lookup: CDR1 SEHNR, CDR2 FQNEAQ (reference sequence). V shed 6 bases and J shed 5 bases, with 17 bases lying between them. The CDR3 loop reads CASRPAGSRDEQYF. In DNA, the CDR3 is TGTGCCAGCAGGCCGGCCGGGTCCAGGGACGAGCAGTACTTC. The whole variable domain, remainder taken from reference TRBV7-9 and TRBJ2-7, is DTGVSQNPRHKITKRGQNVTFRCDPISEHNRLYWYRQTLGQGPEFLTYFQNEAQLEKSRLLSDRFSAERPKGSFSTLEIQRTEQGDSAMYLCASRPAGSRDEQYFGPGTRLTVT.

This sequence joins TRBV11-1 and TRBJ1-2, with 9 bases aligning to TRBD1. The V gene's germline CDR1 is SGHAT and CDR2 FQDESV (reference sequence). The CDR3 has 17 residues. Trimming at V came to 5 bases and at J to 0 bases, leaving 10 bases not matched to a gene. The CDR3 sequence is CASSARDRVGANYGYTF. DNA for the CDR3: TGTGCCAGCAGCGCCCGGGACAGGGTAGGAGCTAACTATGGCTACACCTTC. Complete variable domain (other parts from reference TRBV11-1 and TRBJ1-2): EAEVAQSPRYKITEKSQAVAFWCDPISGHATLYWYRQILGQGPELLVQFQDESVVDDSQLPKDRFSAERLKGVDSTLKIQPAELGDSAMYLCASSARDRVGANYGYTFGSGTRLTVV.